This is a list of T cell receptor beta chains from one sample in a study of T cell responses to AZD1222 COVID-19 vaccine. Assay used: immunoSEQ multiplex PCR; TCRdb lists only in-frame clones, some missing. The sample lists about 160,000 clones; more than 85% were seen once. This specimen consisted of peripheral blood, obtained on day 0 of AZD1222 vaccination. These receptors were taken from an adult in good health. CDR3s leave out the opening cysteine and the closing phenylalanine or tryptophan. Size is omitted from some rows. Given values are once, few, many or a class for expanded clones.

size: NA; V: TRBV2; length: 13; J: TRBJ2-1; CDR3: ASSLIAGSYNEQF
size: NA; V: TRBV6-5; length: 13; J: TRBJ2-6; CDR3: ASSSGGAGANVLT
size: NA; V: TRBV28; length: 12; J: TRBJ1-6; CDR3: ASSKRGNNSPLH
size: few; V: TRBV28; length: 11; J: TRBJ1-5; CDR3: ASSFLRGAPQH
size: NA; V: TRBV6-5; length: 13; J: TRBJ1-1; CDR3: ASSYSRLKNTEAF
size: NA; V: TRBV10-2; length: 9; J: TRBJ2-1; CDR3: ASLLDNEQF
size: NA; V: TRBV7-9; length: 10; J: TRBJ2-1; CDR3: ASSNHREEQF
size: NA; V: TRBV30; length: 14; J: TRBJ1-5; CDR3: AWSLPGGGFNQPQH
size: NA; V: TRBV24-1; length: 11; J: TRBJ2-5; CDR3: ATSAPGMETQY
size: NA; V: TRBV28; length: 12; J: TRBJ1-5; CDR3: ASSFMGMGQPQH
size: NA; V: TRBV24-1; length: 15; J: TRBJ2-3; CDR3: ATSGGARSSGTDTQY
size: NA; V: TRBV7-9; length: 16; J: TRBJ1-1; CDR3: ASSSYPGTGVSSTEAF
size: once; V: TRBV11-3; length: 12; J: TRBJ1-2; CDR3: ASSLDPGQHGYT
size: NA; V: TRBV4-2; length: 15; J: TRBJ1-5; CDR3: ASSQDITVMGNQPQH
size: NA; V: TRBV19; length: 11; J: TRBJ1-2; CDR3: ARIREWNYGYT
size: NA; V: TRBV2; length: 11; J: TRBJ1-4; CDR3: ASSLRGWEKLF